This T cell receptor (beta chain) emerged from a study of patients and donors after allogeneic stem cell transplantation. TCRdb processed the RT-PCR reads anew with MiXCR; each CDR3 protein has one entry. The sample comprises about 100,000 distinct CDR3 sequences, less than 45% of which are singletons, and under 30% rests with the top ten. CDR3 size: 14 residues. V was pared by 1 base and J by 1 base, with 10 bases between. The V gene's germline CDR1 is DFQATT and CDR2 SNEGSKA (reference sequence). This clonotype came up a few times. Sequences were obtained from blood, either unsorted or a sorted T cell fraction (not recorded which). The receptor comes from a human donor who was either an allogeneic HSCT recipient or a stem cell or donor lymphocyte infusion donor (not recorded which). It is not recorded whose cells these are; they may come from a transplant donor. The chain joins TRBV20-1 to TRBJ1-1; D is uncertain. This chain's CDR3 is CSARVGYSNTEAFF. CDR3 coding DNA: TGCAGTGCTAGAGTGGGATATTCGAACACTGAAGCTTTCTTT.